This T cell receptor beta chain is drawn from a study of blood T cell repertoires in COVID-19. Study at large: Sites across the United States, Italy and Spain contributed samples from acute and convalescent COVID-19.

Recruits, aged roughly 18 to 90 years, lived in under 25 US areas. CDR1 and CDR2 (germline): SGHAT, FQNNGV. With 6 bases removed from V and 4 bases from J, the gap between germline ends came to 15 bases. The CDR3 totals 15 residues. As processed by the authors: Estimation of nucleated cell counts was performed using reference gene primer amplification. Method: immunoSEQ multiplex PCR; TCRdb's copy keeps in-frame clones and lacks some. V and J calls and clone size are given by that table; D and trimming were obtained from the DNA. The sample gives about half a million clones, around nine tenths of which show up once; roughly 8.5% is in the top ten.

V gene TRBV11-2 combines with J gene TRBJ1-4, with D possibly being TRBD1 (5 bases). The source is a woman aged 55-70 years who had recovered from COVID-19. Sequencing was performed on PBMCs or T cells enriched from blood (not recorded which). As DNA, the CDR3 is TGTGCCAGCAGGCATGCAGGGTATAGTAATGAAAAACTGTTTTTT. Protein: CASRHAGYSNEKLFF.